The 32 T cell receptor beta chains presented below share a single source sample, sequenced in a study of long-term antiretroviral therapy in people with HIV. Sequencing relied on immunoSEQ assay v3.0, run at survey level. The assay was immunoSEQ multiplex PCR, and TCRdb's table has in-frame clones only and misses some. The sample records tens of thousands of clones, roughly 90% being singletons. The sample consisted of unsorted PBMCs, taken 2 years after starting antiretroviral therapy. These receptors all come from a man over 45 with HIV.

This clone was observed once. The CDR3 coding sequence is TGTGCCAGCAGTTTATCCCAGGGGTCCTACGAGCAGTACTTC. Amino acid sequence: CASSLSQGSYEQYF. The J gene is TRBJ2-7, the V gene TRBV28; the D gene is possibly TRBD1 (6 bases). V lost 1 base to trimming and J lost 1 base, with 8 bases between them. This CDR3 has 14 amino acids. Germline V gene sequence: CDR1 MDHEN, CDR2 SYDVKM. Full variable domain (remainder filled in from reference TRBV28 and TRBJ2-7): DVKVTQSSRYLVKRTGEKVFLECVQDMDHENMFWYRQDPGLGLRLIYFSYDVKMKEKGDIPEGYSVSREKKERFSLILESASTNQTSMYLCASSLSQGSYEQYFGPGTRLTVT.

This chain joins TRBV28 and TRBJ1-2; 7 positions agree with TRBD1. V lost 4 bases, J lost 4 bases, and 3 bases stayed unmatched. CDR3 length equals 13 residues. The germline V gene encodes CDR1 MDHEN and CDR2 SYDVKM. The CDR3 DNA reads TGTGCCAGCAGTTCGAACAGGGGCTATGGCTACACCTTC. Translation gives CASSSNRGYGYTF.

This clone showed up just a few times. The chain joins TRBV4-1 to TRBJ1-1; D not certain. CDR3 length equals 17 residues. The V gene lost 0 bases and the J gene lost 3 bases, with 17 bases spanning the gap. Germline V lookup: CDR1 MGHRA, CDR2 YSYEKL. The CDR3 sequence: CASSQERGAPLDTEAFF. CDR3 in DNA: TGCGCCAGCAGCCAAGAACGGGGAGCCCCTCTTGACACTGAAGCTTTCTTT.

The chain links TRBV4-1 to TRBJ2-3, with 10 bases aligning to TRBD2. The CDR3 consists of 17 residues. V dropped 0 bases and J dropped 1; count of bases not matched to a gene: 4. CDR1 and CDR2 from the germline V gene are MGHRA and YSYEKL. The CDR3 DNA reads TGCGCCAGCAGCCAAGATGGGCTAGCGGGAGGCACAGATACGCAGTATTTT. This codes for CASSQDGLAGGTDTQYF.

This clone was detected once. DNA of the CDR3: TGTGCCAGCAGCTTACGGACAGGGGTGAACACCGGGGAGCTGTTTTTT. Translating it yields CASSLRTGVNTGELFF. This chain uses TRBV7-9 with TRBJ2-2; 9 bases fit TRBD1. V shed 2 bases and J 1 base; nucleotides not matched to a gene: 2. Looked up from germline, CDR1 is SEHNR and CDR2 is FQNEAQ (reference sequence). This CDR3 contains 16 residues.

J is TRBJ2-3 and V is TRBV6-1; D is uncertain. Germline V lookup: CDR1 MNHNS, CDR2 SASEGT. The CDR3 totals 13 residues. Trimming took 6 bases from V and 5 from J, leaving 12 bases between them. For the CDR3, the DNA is TGTGCCAGCAGGGTTTCCCCGGGAGATACGCAGTATTTT. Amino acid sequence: CASRVSPGDTQYF.

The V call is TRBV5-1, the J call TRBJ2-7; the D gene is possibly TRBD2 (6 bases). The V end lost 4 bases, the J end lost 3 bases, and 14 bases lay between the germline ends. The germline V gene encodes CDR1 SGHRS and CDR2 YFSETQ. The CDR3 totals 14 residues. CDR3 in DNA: TGCGCCAGCAGCATGGACCCCGGGGGCTACGAGCAGTACTTC. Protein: CASSMDPGGYEQYF.

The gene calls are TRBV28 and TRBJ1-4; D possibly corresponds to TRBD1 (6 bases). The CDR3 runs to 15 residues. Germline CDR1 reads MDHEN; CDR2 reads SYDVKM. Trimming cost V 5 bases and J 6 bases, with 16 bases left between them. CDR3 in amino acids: CASSPLDRKHEKLFF. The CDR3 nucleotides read TGTGCCAGCAGTCCCCTAGACAGGAAACATGAAAAACTGTTTTTT.

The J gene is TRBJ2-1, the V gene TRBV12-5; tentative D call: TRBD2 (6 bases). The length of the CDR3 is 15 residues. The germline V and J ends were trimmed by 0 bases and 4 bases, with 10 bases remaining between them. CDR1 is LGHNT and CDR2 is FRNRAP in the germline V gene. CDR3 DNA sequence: TGTGCTAGTGGTTTGGTAGGTAGCGGTTACAATGAGCAGTTCTTC. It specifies CASGLVGSGYNEQFF.

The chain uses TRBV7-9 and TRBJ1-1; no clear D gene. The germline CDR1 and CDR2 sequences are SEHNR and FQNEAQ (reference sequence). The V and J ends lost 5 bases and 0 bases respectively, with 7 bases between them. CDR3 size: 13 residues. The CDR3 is CASSLPLNTEAFF. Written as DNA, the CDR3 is TGTGCCAGCAGCCTTCCGTTGAACACTGAAGCTTTCTTT.

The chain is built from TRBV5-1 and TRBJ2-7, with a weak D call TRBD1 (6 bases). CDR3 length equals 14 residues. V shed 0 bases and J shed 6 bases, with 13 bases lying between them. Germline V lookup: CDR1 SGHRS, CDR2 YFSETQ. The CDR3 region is CASSLVRDTSEQYF. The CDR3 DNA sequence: TGCGCCAGCAGCTTGGTTCGGGACACGAGCGAGCAGTACTTC.

CDR3 DNA sequence: TGTGCCAGCACCTCGGGAGGGGGATCTGCTGGGGCCAACGTCCTGACTTTC. As protein: CASTSGGGSAGANVLTF. The chain couples TRBV5-4 to TRBJ2-6, with 8 bases matching TRBD2. Germline V gene data show CDR1 as SGHNT and CDR2 as YYREEE (reference sequence). CDR3 length equals 17 residues. Germline trimming cut 6 bases from V and 2 bases from J; bases unmatched to any gene: 10.

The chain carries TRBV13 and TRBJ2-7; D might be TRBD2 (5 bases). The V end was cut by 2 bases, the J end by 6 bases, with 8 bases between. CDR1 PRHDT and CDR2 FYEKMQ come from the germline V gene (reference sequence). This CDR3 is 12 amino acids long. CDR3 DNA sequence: TGTGCCAGCAGCTTACCGGGATTCGAGCAGTACTTC. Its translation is CASSLPGFEQYF.

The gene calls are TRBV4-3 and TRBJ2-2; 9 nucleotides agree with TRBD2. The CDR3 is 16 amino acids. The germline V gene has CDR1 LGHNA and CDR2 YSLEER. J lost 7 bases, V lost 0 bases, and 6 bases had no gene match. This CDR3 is CASSQEEGSGSGELFF. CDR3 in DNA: TGCGCCAGCAGCCAAGAGGAGGGTAGCGGGAGCGGGGAGCTGTTTTTT.

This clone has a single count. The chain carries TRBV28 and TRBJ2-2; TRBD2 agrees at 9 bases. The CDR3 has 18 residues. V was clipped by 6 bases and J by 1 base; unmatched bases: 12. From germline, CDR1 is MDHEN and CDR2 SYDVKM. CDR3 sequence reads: CASSSITSGRRNTGELFF. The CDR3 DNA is TGTGCCAGCAGCTCAATTACAAGCGGGAGGAGGAACACCGGGGAGCTGTTTTTT.

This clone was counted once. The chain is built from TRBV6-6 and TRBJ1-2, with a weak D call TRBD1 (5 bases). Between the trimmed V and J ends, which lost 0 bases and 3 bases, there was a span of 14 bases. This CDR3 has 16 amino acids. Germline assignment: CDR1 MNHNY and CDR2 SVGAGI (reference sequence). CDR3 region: CASSYSEGYEHYGYTF. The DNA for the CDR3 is TGTGCCAGCAGTTACTCGGAGGGGTACGAACACTATGGCTACACCTTC.

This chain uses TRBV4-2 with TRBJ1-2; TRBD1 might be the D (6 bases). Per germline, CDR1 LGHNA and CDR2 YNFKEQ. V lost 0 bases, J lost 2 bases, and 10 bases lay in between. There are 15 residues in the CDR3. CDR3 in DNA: TGTGCCAGCAGCCAAGATCCTACAGGGAACTATGGCTACACCTTC. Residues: CASSQDPTGNYGYTF.

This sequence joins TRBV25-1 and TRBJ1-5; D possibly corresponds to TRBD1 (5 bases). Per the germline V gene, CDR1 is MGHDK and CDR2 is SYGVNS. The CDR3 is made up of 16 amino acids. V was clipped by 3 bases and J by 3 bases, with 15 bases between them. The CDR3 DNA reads TGTGCCAGCAGTGACCCACAGAGGGACCTCAATCAGCCCCAGCATTTT. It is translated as CASSDPQRDLNQPQHF.

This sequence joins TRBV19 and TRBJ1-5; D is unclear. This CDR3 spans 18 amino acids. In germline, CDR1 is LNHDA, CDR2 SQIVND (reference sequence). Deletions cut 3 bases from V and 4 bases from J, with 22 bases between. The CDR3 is CASSISYMEGLRNQPQHF. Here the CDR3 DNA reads TGTGCCAGTAGTATCTCTTATATGGAGGGATTAAGGAATCAGCCCCAGCATTTT.

CDR3 nucleotides: TGTGCCAGCAGTTACTCGGGACAGATTTACTATGGCTACACCTTC. As protein: CASSYSGQIYYGYTF. The gene calls are TRBV6-6 and TRBJ1-2; 7 bases are shared with TRBD1. This CDR3 region has 15 residues. V shed 0 bases and J 3 bases; nucleotides not matched to a gene: 4. Germline CDR1 is MNHNY and CDR2 is SVGAGI (reference sequence).

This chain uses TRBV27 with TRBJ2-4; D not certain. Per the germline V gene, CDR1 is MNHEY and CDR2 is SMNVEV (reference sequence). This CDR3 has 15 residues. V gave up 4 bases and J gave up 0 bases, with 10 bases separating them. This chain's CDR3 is CASSSYSLAKNIQYF. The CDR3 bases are TGTGCCAGCAGTTCTTACAGCCTAGCCAAAAACATTCAGTACTTC.

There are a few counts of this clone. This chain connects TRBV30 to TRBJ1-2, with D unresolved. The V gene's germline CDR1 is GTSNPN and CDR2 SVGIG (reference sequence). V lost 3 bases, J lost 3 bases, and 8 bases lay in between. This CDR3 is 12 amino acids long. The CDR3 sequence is CAWSPGDYGYTF. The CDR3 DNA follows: TGTGCCTGGAGCCCCGGGGACTATGGCTACACCTTC.

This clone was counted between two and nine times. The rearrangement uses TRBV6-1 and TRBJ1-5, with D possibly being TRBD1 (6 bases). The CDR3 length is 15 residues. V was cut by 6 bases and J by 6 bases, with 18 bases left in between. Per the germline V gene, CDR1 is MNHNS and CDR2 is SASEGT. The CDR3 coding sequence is TGTGCCAGCAGCCTTCTAGGGGGGTTGGTTCAGCCCCAGCATTTT. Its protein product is CASSLLGGLVQPQHF.

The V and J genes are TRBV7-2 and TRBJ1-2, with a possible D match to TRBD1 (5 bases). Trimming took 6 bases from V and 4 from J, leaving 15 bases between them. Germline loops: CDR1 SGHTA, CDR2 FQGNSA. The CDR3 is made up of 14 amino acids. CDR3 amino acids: CASSPGGQGYGYTF. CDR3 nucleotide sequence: TGTGCCAGCAGTCCCGGCGGGCAGGGCTATGGCTACACCTTC. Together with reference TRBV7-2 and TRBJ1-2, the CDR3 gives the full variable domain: GAGVSQSPSNKVTEKGKDVELRCDPISGHTALYWYRQSLGQGLEFLIYFQGNSAPDKSGLPSDRFSAERTGGSVSTLTIQRTQQEDSAVYLCASSPGGQGYGYTFGSGTRLTVV.

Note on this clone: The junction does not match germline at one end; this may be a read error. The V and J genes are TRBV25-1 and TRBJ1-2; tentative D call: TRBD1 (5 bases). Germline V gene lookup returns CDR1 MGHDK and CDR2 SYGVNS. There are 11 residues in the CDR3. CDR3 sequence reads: CASSLSGAPYF. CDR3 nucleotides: TGTGCCAGCAGCTTATCTGGGGCGCCCTACTTC.

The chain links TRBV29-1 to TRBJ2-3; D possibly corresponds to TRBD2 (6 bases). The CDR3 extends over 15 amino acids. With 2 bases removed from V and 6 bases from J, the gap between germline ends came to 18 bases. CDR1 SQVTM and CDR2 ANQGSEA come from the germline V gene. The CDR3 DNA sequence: TGCAGCGTTGAACCACTAGCAGCCGCACGTGATACGCAGTATTTT. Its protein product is CSVEPLAAARDTQYF.

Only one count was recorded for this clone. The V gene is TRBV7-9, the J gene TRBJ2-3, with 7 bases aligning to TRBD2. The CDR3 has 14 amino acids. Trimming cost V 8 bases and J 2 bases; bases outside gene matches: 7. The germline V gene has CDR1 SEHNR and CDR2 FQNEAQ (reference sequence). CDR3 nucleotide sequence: TGTGCCAGCCAGCCAGCGGGATACACAGATACGCAGTATTTT. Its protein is CASQPAGYTDTQYF.

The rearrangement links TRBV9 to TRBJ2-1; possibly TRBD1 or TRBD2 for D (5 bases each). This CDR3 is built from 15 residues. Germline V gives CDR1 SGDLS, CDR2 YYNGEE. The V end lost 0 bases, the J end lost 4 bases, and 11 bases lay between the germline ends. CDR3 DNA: TGTGCCAGCAGCGTAGCAGGGACCCCTTACAATGAGCAGTTCTTC. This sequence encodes CASSVAGTPYNEQFF.

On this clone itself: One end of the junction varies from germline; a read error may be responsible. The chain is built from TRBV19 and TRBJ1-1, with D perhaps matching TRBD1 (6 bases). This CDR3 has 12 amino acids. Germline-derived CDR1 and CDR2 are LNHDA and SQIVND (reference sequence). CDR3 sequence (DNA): TGTGCCATCTCAAACCGGGACACCGAAGCTTTCTTT. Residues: CAISNRDTEAFF.

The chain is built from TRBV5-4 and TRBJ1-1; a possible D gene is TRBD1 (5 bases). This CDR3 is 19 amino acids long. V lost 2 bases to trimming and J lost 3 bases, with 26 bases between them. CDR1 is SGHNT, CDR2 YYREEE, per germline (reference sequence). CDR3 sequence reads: CASSFGAQHDGTRDTEAFF. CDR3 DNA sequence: TGTGCCAGCAGCTTCGGGGCCCAGCACGACGGGACGAGAGACACTGAAGCTTTCTTT.

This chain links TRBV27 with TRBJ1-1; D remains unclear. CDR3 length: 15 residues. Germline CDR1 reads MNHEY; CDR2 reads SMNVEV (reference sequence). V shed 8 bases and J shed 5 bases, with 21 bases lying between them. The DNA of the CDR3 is TGTGCCAGCGTCCGACTGGGTCCAGAGGAGACTGAAGCTTTCTTT. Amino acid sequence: CASVRLGPEETEAFF.

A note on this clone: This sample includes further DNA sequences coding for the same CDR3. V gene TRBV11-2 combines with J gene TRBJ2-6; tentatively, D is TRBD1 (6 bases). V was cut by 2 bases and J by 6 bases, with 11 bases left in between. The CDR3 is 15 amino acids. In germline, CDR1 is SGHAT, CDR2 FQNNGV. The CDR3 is CASSLRGGSANVLTF. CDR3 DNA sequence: TGTGCCAGCAGCTTAAGAGGGGGATCGGCCAACGTCCTGACTTTC. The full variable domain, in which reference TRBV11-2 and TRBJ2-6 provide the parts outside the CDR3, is EAGVAQSPRYKIIEKRQSVAFWCNPISGHATLYWYQQILGQGPKLLIQFQNNGVVDDSQLPKDRFSAERLKGVDSTLKIQPAKLEDSAVYLCASSLRGGSANVLTFGAGSRLTVL.